This T cell receptor beta chain was retrieved from a study of cytotoxic CD8 clonotypes in ibrutinib-treated CLL. Study details: IGHV unmutated 17 to 18; relapsed/refractory fewer than 13; treatment-naive over 14. Response samples were drawn at a median of about twelve months of treatment, range 6 to 36.

This clone was found a few times. Its target is not known. Study results and limitations: Public clonotypes occurred uncommonly; on treatment, they contracted or remained stable. Clonality went up at the time of ibrutinib response, stayed stable in sustained remission, and later dropped back toward its baseline level at progression.

Sequencing was performed with immunoSEQ multiplex PCR; in TCRdb, only in-frame clones are kept and a portion is missing. The data hold some 120,000 clones, with under 70% observed a single time. Between the trimmed V and J ends, which lost 7 bases and 4 bases, there was a span of 16 bases. Germline loops: CDR1 MNHEY, CDR2 SVGAGI. There are 14 residues in the CDR3. The source material was PBMCs, sampled after 24 months of ibrutinib treatment. The chain uses TRBV6-5 and TRBJ1-1; D gene uncertain. This clonotype originated in a human donor with chronic lymphocytic leukemia. The CDR3 bases are TGTGCCAGCAAGGTCGCAGTAGCGACCACTGAAGCTTTCTTT. This gives the protein CASKVAVATTEAFF.